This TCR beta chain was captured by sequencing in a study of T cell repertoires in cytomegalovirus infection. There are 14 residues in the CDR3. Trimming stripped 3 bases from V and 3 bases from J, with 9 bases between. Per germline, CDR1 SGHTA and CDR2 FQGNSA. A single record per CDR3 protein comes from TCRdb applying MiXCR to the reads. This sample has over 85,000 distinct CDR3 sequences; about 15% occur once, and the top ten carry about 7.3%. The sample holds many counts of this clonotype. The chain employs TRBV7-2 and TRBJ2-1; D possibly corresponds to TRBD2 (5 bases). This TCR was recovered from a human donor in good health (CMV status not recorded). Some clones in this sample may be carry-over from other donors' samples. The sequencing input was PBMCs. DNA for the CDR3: TGTGCCAGCAGCTTTGGACGGGACTACAATGAGCAGTTCTTC. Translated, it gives CASSFGRDYNEQFF.